The sequence of this T cell receptor (beta chain) was determined in a study of CD4 T cells in relation to SARS-CoV-2 and coronaviruses. Points from the study as a whole: In roughly 65% of donors, memory CD4+ clonotypes crossrecognized SARS-CoV-2 and at least one common cold coronavirus spike.

A remark on this clone: The antigen remains unidentified.

Libraries were prepared by immunoSEQ multiplex PCR; TCRdb keeps only in-frame clonotypes and omits some of them. Of around 54,000 clones listed, roughly nine tenths were seen once; the top ten hold roughly 0.4%. Germline values: CDR1 KGHDR, CDR2 SFDVKD. V was clipped by 7 bases and J by 2 bases; unmatched bases: 11. CDR3 size: 16 residues. This TCR derives from an adult with COVID-19. Sequenced sample: naive CD4+ T cells from PBMCs. Subset specified: naive CD4+ T cells isolated by negative enrichment. The V gene is TRBV24-1, the J gene TRBJ2-3, with 7 bases identical to TRBD2. The CDR3 loop reads CATRAATSPITDTQYF. Written as DNA, the CDR3 is TGTGCCACCAGGGCCGCGACTAGCCCTATCACAGATACGCAGTATTTT.